This entry lists 10 T cell receptor beta chains sequenced from one sample in a study of blood T cells in healthy people across ages (dated by TCRdb to about 2015). The protocol used for the library was 5' RACE. TCRdb shows the sequencer as Illumina HiSeq 2500. The second PCR ran for roughly 7 to 12 cycles and used a J-beta primer mix along with a sample-barcoded 5' primer. TCRdb reanalyzed the raw reads on its own, using fastp at Q25 for trimming and MiXCR for clone calling, and kept in-frame beta chains. Every distinct CDR3 protein forms one entry, paired with its most common genes and DNA. The sample table records about 1,500,000 distinct CDR3 sequences; around 39% of these occur just once. The ten largest clones add up to 7.9% of the sample. Material for sequencing was blood. The source of these receptors is a woman aged 18-35 years in good health.

V usage is TRBV2 and J usage is TRBJ1-2; 7 positions match TRBD1. The J segment lost 1 base and the V segment lost 5 bases, leaving 7 bases of the junction unmatched. Germline assignment: CDR1 SNHLY and CDR2 FYNNEI. The CDR3 covers 15 residues. Here the CDR3 DNA reads TGTGCCAGCAGTAACCCGGGACAGCTTAACTATGGCTACACCTTC. Amino acid sequence: CASSNPGQLNYGYTF.

This clonotype was counted once. This chain links TRBV12-5 with TRBJ1-2; 7 bases align to TRBD1. The V gene's germline CDR1 is LGHNT and CDR2 FRNRAP. This CDR3 is 17 amino acids long. The trim removed 6 bases at V and 0 bases at J, leaving 13 bases unmatched. The CDR3 reads CASGHPTGTTANYGYTF. Written as DNA, the CDR3 is TGTGCTAGTGGCCACCCGACAGGGACCACTGCTAACTATGGCTACACCTTC.

The chain joins TRBV27 to TRBJ1-2, with D perhaps matching TRBD1 (6 bases). From germline, CDR1 is MNHEY and CDR2 SMNVEV (reference sequence). The CDR3 contains 14 residues. V lost 6 bases and J 2 bases, leaving 13 bases between the germline ends. The CDR3 DNA reads TGTGCCAGCAGAGAGACGGACAGAAACTATGGCTACACCTTC. Residues: CASRETDRNYGYTF.

The chain couples TRBV10-3 to TRBJ1-1; a possible D gene is TRBD1 (6 bases). Looked up from germline, CDR1 is ENHRY and CDR2 is SYGVKD. The CDR3 extends over 14 amino acids. V lost 3 bases, J lost 6 bases, and 14 bases lay in between. DNA of the CDR3: TGTGCCATCAGTGATGGAGGGGGTAGCCCTGAAGCTTTCTTT. As protein: CAISDGGGSPEAFF.

The chain joins TRBV5-5 to TRBJ2-7, with TRBD2 as a possible D gene (6 bases). V lost 7 bases, J lost 2 bases, and 13 bases lay in between. Looked up from germline, CDR1 is SGHKS and CDR2 is YYEKEE (reference sequence). This CDR3 has 13 residues. CDR3 coding DNA: TGTGCCAGCTCCGGCGGGGTTACCTACGAGCAGTACTTC. Translated, it gives CASSGGVTYEQYF.

In its sample, this clonotype was seen once. A much larger clone lies one base from this, so it may be a read error. This rearrangement joins TRBV10-3 to TRBJ2-7; the match to TRBD2 covers 9 bases. From germline, CDR1 is ENHRY and CDR2 SYGVKD. This CDR3 region has 16 residues. CDR3 sequence reads: CAISKSTSGLTYEQYF. The DNA of the CDR3 is TGTGCCATCAGTAAGTCGACTAGCGGACTGACCTACGAGCAGTACTTC.

This sequence joins TRBV28 and TRBJ1-2; 7 bases align to TRBD1. Looked up from germline, CDR1 is MDHEN and CDR2 is SYDVKM. V was pared by 2 bases and J by 4 bases, with 7 bases of the junction left unmatched. CDR3 size: 15 residues. The CDR3 nucleotides are TGTGCCAGCAGTTTACCGACAGGGACTTCCTATGGCTACACCTTC. This encodes CASSLPTGTSYGYTF.

The table lists this clonotype with a few counts. The V call is TRBV6-1, the J call TRBJ2-3; weak D call: TRBD1 (6 bases). V lost 6 bases and J lost 1, with 20 bases in between. Germline V gene data show CDR1 as MNHNS and CDR2 as SASEGT. CDR3 length: 17 residues. DNA for the CDR3: TGTGCCAGCAGCGACAGGCCCGAGGGGTCTGGCACAGATACGCAGTATTTT. This translates into CASSDRPEGSGTDTQYF.

This clonotype was counted only a few times. The chain recombines TRBV2 with TRBJ1-4; TRBD1 might be the D (5 bases). CDR1 and CDR2 (germline): SNHLY, FYNNEI. The CDR3 sequence is 15 residues long. Trimming removed 1 base at V and 8 bases at J, with 14 bases between. The CDR3 sequence is CASSEGDMRGEKLFF. The CDR3 nucleotides are TGTGCCAGCAGTGAAGGAGACATGAGGGGCGAAAAACTGTTTTTT.

This clonotype was seen more than once but under ten times. One end of the junction fails to match germline, which may point to a read error. The V call is TRBV27, the J call TRBJ2-7; D gene ambiguous. CDR3 length: 17 amino acids. Germline V CDR1 and CDR2: MNHEY, SMNVEV (reference sequence). CDR3 loop: CASSERSVGITSYEQYF. CDR3 bases: TGTGCCAGCAGCGAACGGTCGGTGGGCATAACCTCCTACGAGCAGTATTTC.